These 6 T cell receptor beta chains share one sample of origin, sequenced in a study of blood T cell repertoires in COVID-19. Sequencing used immunoSEQ multiplex PCR; TCRdb keeps in-frame clones, though not all of them. Of about 170,000 clones listed, roughly 84% are singletons. Input material: peripheral blood. The receptors come from a human donor with acute or convalescent COVID-19. The donor label of this sample is uncertain.

The J gene is TRBJ2-1, the V gene TRBV29-1; TRBD1 agrees at 7 bases. After removal of 3 bases from V and 5 bases from J, the junction contained 7 bases not matched to a gene. CDR3 length equals 14 residues. Looked up from germline, CDR1 is SQVTM and CDR2 is ANQGSEA. CDR3 sequence: CSVDPTGRDNEQFF. As DNA, the CDR3 is TGCAGCGTTGACCCGACAGGGAGAGACAATGAGCAGTTCTTC.

The sample holds a few counts of this clone. This rearrangement joins TRBV7-3 to TRBJ1-3; D remains unclear. This CDR3 is built from 14 residues. Trimming took off 2 bases at V and 4 bases at J, with 9 bases between the two ends. Germline CDR1 and CDR2: SGHTA and FQGTGA. CDR3 nucleotide sequence: TGTGCCAGCAGCTTAGCCGGGAGCGGAAACACCATATATTTT. Protein: CASSLAGSGNTIYF.

CDR3 sequence: CATSRGELNTEAFF. CDR3 sequence (DNA): TGTGCCACCAGCAGAGGAGAGCTAAACACTGAAGCTTTCTTT. V and J are TRBV15 and TRBJ1-1; D is unresolved. Trimming removed 1 base at V and 2 bases at J, with 8 bases between. The CDR3 is 14 residues long. Germline assignment: CDR1 LNHNV and CDR2 YYDKDF (reference sequence).

In this sample, this clone turned up once. The chain joins TRBV6-5 to TRBJ1-2; D is perhaps TRBD1 (5 bases). The CDR3 is 13 amino acids. CDR1 is MNHEY, CDR2 SVGAGI, per germline. V was cut by 2 bases and J by 8 bases, with 12 bases left in between. CDR3 protein: CASSYRGESGYTF. In DNA form, the CDR3 reads TGTGCCAGCAGTTACCGGGGGGAGAGCGGCTACACCTTC.

V usage is TRBV29-1 and J usage is TRBJ2-7; 7 positions agree with TRBD1. Germline CDR1 reads SQVTM; CDR2 reads ANQGSEA. The CDR3 runs to 13 residues. Trimming took 6 bases from V and 9 from J; bases not matched to a gene: 14. The CDR3 DNA follows: TGCAGCGTCGGACAGGTCCAACCTGGCGGGCAGTACTTC. As protein: CSVGQVQPGGQYF.

V is TRBV5-1 and J is TRBJ2-7, with 8 bases matching TRBD2. Germline-derived CDR1 and CDR2 are SGHRS and YFSETQ. J lost 7 bases, V lost 4 bases, and 16 bases had no gene match. The CDR3 is 16 amino acids. CDR3 sequence reads: CASSPTTSGGLGEQYF. CDR3 coding DNA: TGCGCCAGCAGCCCAACTACGAGCGGGGGCCTAGGGGAGCAGTACTTC.